This T cell receptor beta chain was identified in a study of T cells after yellow fever vaccination. 5'RACE template switching produced TCR cDNA carrying a universal primer site and UMIs. In TCRdb, the 5' RACE reads were re-called with MiXCR into one record per CDR3 protein. This sample has about 350,000 distinct CDR3 sequences, with around 12% found just once. The germline V and J ends were trimmed by 8 bases and 7 bases, with 19 bases remaining between them. The CDR3 consists of 13 residues. Germline CDR1 DFQATT, CDR2 SNEGSKA (reference sequence). General study points: Faster peaking, at day 5 versus 15, marked a secondary response that was weaker. Of the clonotypes, a small share occurred in both CD4 and CD8 compartments. Clones from primary vaccination mostly reappeared after the booster (over 95% CD4, over 85% CD8).

This clonotype has more than one count but fewer than ten. Its target is unknown. The specimen was CD4+ T cells sorted from PBMCs, collected 15 days after the yellow fever booster vaccination. The gene calls are TRBV20-1 and TRBJ2-3; TRBD2 might be the D (6 bases). This receptor was obtained from a man aged 18 to 29 who received the YFV17D yellow fever vaccine. Here the CDR3 DNA reads TGCAGTTCCTTTTCGGGAGAGAGGAATACGCAGTATTTT. It yields the protein CSSFSGERNTQYF.